The source of this T cell receptor (beta chain) is a study of cytomegalovirus exposure and HLA in healthy donors (dated by TCRdb to about 2017). Study-level background: In an earlier analysis of under 600 of the donors, under 300 Gb of sequence data and 95 million to 130 million unique TCR beta sequences from about 190 million T cells were reported. A later genetic analysis used genome-wide SNP genotypes for about 65% of the roughly 700 donors, treating that subset as a discovery cohort. High-throughput TCR immunosequencing, statistical association of individual TCRs with disease status, and machine learning were combined to predict cytomegalovirus infection status. To study patterns of TCR occurrence, a later analysis re-analyzed previously published TCR beta repertoires from hundreds of donors and added high-resolution HLA genotyping. The later analysis used no new phenotypic data to find candidate immune exposures, relying instead on TCR beta sequences and their occurrence across donors. The study was designed to test whether signatures of past pathogen exposure could be identified by cataloging public T cell receptors. Four to six DR-DQ haplotypes were handled as single units for association and clustering, since linkage in the cohort was strong. Of the 300 to 400 genotyped donors, approximately 80% fell in the genetic ancestry cluster associated with self-reported Caucasian donors. HLA typing included class I and class II loci at four-digit resolution. Every discovery cohort repertoire had been produced on one sequencing platform. The number of typed donors differed by locus: about 620-640 for A, B, C, DRB1 and DQB1; some 500 for DQA1; 606 for DPA1; and roughly 450 for DPB1. Donor age, sex, ethnicity and CMV serostatus were compiled together with the repertoire data. To decide whether each TCR beta V gene segment behaved as functional or pseudogenic, an earlier analysis of over 500 of the donors relied on high-throughput TCR beta sequencing. The study profiled the T cell repertoires of some 610 subjects by immunosequencing and related them to cytomegalovirus serostatus. Among roughly 370 genotyped donors of the cohort, an average of about 240,000 unique TCR beta nucleotide sequences were sequenced per donor, around a sixth of them non-productive. In addition to the first cohort of approximately 650 subjects, a separate validation cohort of about 120 different subjects was used. An early release that covered about 600 HLA-typed donors contained about 290 gigabases of sequencing data and about 93 million unique TCR sequences.

Overall study outcomes, separate from this receptor: An earlier analysis of several hundred of the donors showed that most TCR beta V segments appeared in productive rearrangements either about 87% or about 30% of the time, which broadly matched IMGT annotations. V-gene and J-gene trimming of TCR beta chains was associated with a missense DCLRE1C variant in a later genetic analysis, and the association was replicated in an independent cohort. In a later genetic analysis, fewer N-insertions in productive TCRs were reported among donors in an Asian-associated ancestry cluster than the roughly 700-donor mean. Compared with equally common non-associated chains, HLA-associated TCR beta chains in a later analysis were more clonally expanded and had lower generation probabilities. Presence/absence analyses assumed roughly uniform sequencing depth across donors, an assumption that may not hold. In a later analysis, the rate of TCR association differed among HLA loci, with DRB1 alleles having the most associated TCRs and HLA-C alleles having the fewest. About 15 rarely observed V segments, including chromosome 9 orphons, were excluded from the earlier analysis of about 600 of the donors because counts were too low. A later analysis found that most CMV-associated TCR beta chains appeared HLA-restricted, with HLA associations seemingly driven largely by CMV exposure. It was suggested by the authors that the approach could potentially be generalized to other disease states and immunological phenotypes. The 87-base-pair reads could not distinguish some IMGT-functional V segments, including TRBV6-2 and TRBV6-3, so those segments were excluded. In a later analysis, 16,951 TCR beta sequences were associated with specific HLA alleles at a false discovery rate of 0.05. A total of around 150 TCR beta chains were listed by the study as associated with cytomegalovirus. When HLA alleles, especially DR and DQ, strongly co-occurred, TCR associations were difficult to assign to individual alleles. Because some donors lacked HLA typing at each locus, the association tests relied only on the typed subset. A further reported finding was that TCR beta sequences accurately predicted the HLA-A and HLA-B alleles for most subjects in the first cohort. Most TCR sequences were seen in very few donors, while some public TCRs were found in many individuals. According to a later analysis, parvovirus B19, influenza, CMV and Epstein-Barr virus appeared linked to several top co-occurrence clusters. The only immune exposure information available for the cohort was CMV serostatus. Cytomegalovirus status was reported to be diagnosed by the classifier with high specificity and sensitivity in both the original and validation cohorts. The cohort was sequenced for TCR beta chains only, and without alpha or paired-chain data the features that could be detected were limited. A cluster of highly shared sequence variants was judged likely to be a technical artifact of the sequencing pipeline. A few of the identified cytomegalovirus-associated TCR beta chains were confirmed in vitro to be specific for cytomegalovirus antigens. Correlated functional status among segregating V segments might be attributable to linkage disequilibrium, but an unknown experimental factor could not be ruled out.

The CDR3 runs 16 amino acids, cysteine and phenylalanine included. Of all the DNA, just the CDR3 is kept, 48 bases in frame from base 1. The germline ends are 10 bases apart after V is trimmed by 0 bases and J by 0 bases. The germline V gene sets CDR1 to MGHRA and CDR2 to YSYEKL. With respect to this clone: There is no known antigen for this receptor. Base quality data are lacking; no much larger clone is found one base away.

The cohort consisted of 600 to 700 healthy bone marrow donors. All cohort members were sampled while nominally healthy, although unrecorded immune exposures were likely present. The donor tested CMV seronegative and was one of the 352 seronegative cohort members. A peripheral blood sample was collected from each donor, and TCR beta sequencing was performed on peripheral blood mononuclear cells. Genomic DNA was extracted from the blood cell samples with the Qiagen DNeasy Blood Extraction Kit. The method was the immunoSEQ multiplex PCR assay. For the multiplex PCR, a mixture combining 60 forward primers for TCR Vbeta segments and 13 reverse primers for TCR Jbeta segments was used. Amplification of the CDR3 region of rearranged TCR beta genes was performed with a multiplex PCR assay on genomic DNA. Amplified TCR beta libraries were sequenced as 87-base-pair reads on the Illumina HiSeq System. Per the authors' processing: Across the 600 to 700 repertoires, a later analysis counted some 80 million unique TCR beta chains, about 10 million of which were shared by at least two donors. To remove PCR and sequencing errors, raw reads were error-corrected and collapsed into unique sequences using a nearest-neighbor algorithm that merged closely related sequences. V, D and J gene segments were assigned by aligning CDR3 sequences to IMGT reference sequences. For a sequence to be retained, a match of at least six nucleotides to both a V gene segment and a J gene segment was required. Rearrangements were called productive when the CDR3 lacked stop codons and stayed in frame with V and J; all others were non-productive. Following IMGT convention, CDR3 was defined as the stretch from the second conserved V-encoded cysteine to the conserved J-encoded phenylalanine. In an earlier analysis of 587 of the donors, sequences lacking an unambiguous match to a single V gene segment were excluded. An earlier analysis of under 750 of the donors called V segments functional above 56.7% productive rearrangements and segregating when the between-donor standard deviation exceeded 5%. A statistical classification framework was developed to diagnose cytomegalovirus status using the catalog of TCR beta chain sequences. In a later analysis, TCR nucleotide sequences were compared against IMGT/GENE-DB human TR gene sequences so that V and J genes could be assigned. A later analysis assigned CDR3 sequences and most-parsimonious VDJ recombination scenarios with the TCRdist pipeline. A later analysis defined each TCR beta chain by its CDR3 amino acid sequence plus V-gene family, and excluded reads lacking a unique V-gene family. To address suspected cross-contamination and a sequencing artifact, a later analysis removed roughly 640 highly shared, low-generation-probability nucleotide sequences. In a later analysis, a clonal expansion index was calculated for each public chain from normalized within-repertoire ranks of inferred template counts. In a later analysis, generation probabilities were computed with a VDJ recombination model fitted to out-of-frame rearrangements, and the resulting probabilities were checked against IGoR. Hypergeometric tests were used in a later analysis to score TCR-TCR, TCR-HLA and TCR-CMV co-occurrence, with a repertoire-size bias correction applied to the TCR pairs. False discovery rates were estimated in a later analysis by permuting HLA or CMV assignments 20 times. A later analysis grouped co-occurring TCRs with DBSCAN, adding TCRdist sequence similarity when clustering within HLA-allele-positive subsets. Repertoires with fewer than 30,000 or more than 120,000 public chains, plus five repertoires with anomalous nucleotide sharing, were excluded from co-occurrence clustering. TCRdb holds this immuneACCESS table with in-frame rearrangements only. Some clones are missing; in checked studies, unresolved V genes explain under half, and the rest has no known cause. The DNA gave D and trimming, while V, J and clone size come from that table. The sample table shows about 150,000 clones, and over 60% are seen once. The biggest ten clones account for 1.5% to 2% of the sample.

Sequenced: PBMCs. The chain links TRBV4-1 with TRBJ2-3, with the D gene not clear enough to name. This receptor was taken from a woman aged 40 to 49 in good health and CMV-seronegative. The DNA sequence is TGCGCCAGCAGCCAAGATTGGCGGATCAGCACAGATACGCAGTATTTT. Translated, this gives CASSQDWRISTDTQYF.